Reported below is one T cell receptor (beta chain). Its specificity is unknown. This entry is derived from a study of blood T cells in healthy people across ages. A second PCR of roughly 7 to 11 cycles used a sample-barcoded 5' primer and a J-beta primer mix. Carrying 12 random nucleotides, a template-switch adaptor labeled each individual cDNA molecule. TCRdb reprocessed the 5' RACE reads with MiXCR, giving one entry per CDR3 protein. The sample contains around 850,000 distinct CDR3 sequences, around 36% of which appear only once. General study results and limits: In the absence of known donor CMV status, changes in expanded clonotypes were possibly confounded.

Trimming took 1 base from V and 0 from J, leaving 11 bases between them. CDR1 is LGHDT, CDR2 YNNKEL, per germline (reference sequence). The CDR3 runs 16 residues. The clonotype comes from a man younger than 30 in good health. The material sequenced was blood. This rearrangement joins TRBV3-1 to TRBJ2-3; D is unresolved. The CDR3, as DNA: TGTGCCAGCAGCCAAGTCCAGAGCGCGAGCACAGATACGCAGTATTTT. Amino acids: CASSQVQSASTDTQYF.